A single sample gave rise to the 14 T cell receptor beta chains below, sequenced in a study of beta chain features in type 1 diabetes. The investigators reverse transcribed all of the isolated RNA, so they sequenced expressed TCRB transcripts. The repertoire was sequenced with immunoSEQ multiplex PCR; TCRdb's copy has only in-frame clones and lacks some. This table has a few hundred thousand clones, 15% appearing once. These receptors are not linked to any known antigen. Regarding the study as a whole: Shorter TCRB CDR3s, moderately but significantly so, were found in Type 1 diabetes patients in all four CD4+ subsets.

The sequenced material came from naive CD4+ T cells from blood. These receptors all come from a man younger than 35 with type 1 diabetes.

This sequence joins TRBV5-1 and TRBJ2-7, with D perhaps TRBD1 (6 bases). Germline CDR1 reads SGHRS; CDR2 reads YFSETQ. The V end was cut by 0 bases, the J end by 1 base, with 8 bases between. The CDR3 loop spans 14 amino acids. The CDR3 loop reads CASSLGDISYEQYF. CDR3 in DNA: TGCGCCAGCAGCTTGGGGGACATATCCTACGAGCAGTACTTC.

The chain links TRBV6-1 to TRBJ1-2; the match to TRBD1 covers 7 bases. The trim removed 5 bases at V and 4 bases at J, leaving 7 bases unmatched. The germline gives CDR1 MNHNS, CDR2 SASEGT. The CDR3 has 14 amino acids. CDR3 region: CASSRQGPSYGYTF. In nucleotides, the CDR3 is TGTGCCAGCAGTCGACAGGGCCCTAGCTATGGCTACACCTTC.

The V call is TRBV19, the J call TRBJ1-1; 8 bases line up with TRBD1. Germline V CDR1 and CDR2: LNHDA, SQIVND (reference sequence). V trimming: 7 bases; J trimming: 0 bases; junction bases outside the gene matches: 4. The CDR3 extends over 14 amino acids. CDR3 nucleotides: TGTGCCAGTACCCGGACAGGGATGAACACTGAAGCTTTCTTT. Residues: CASTRTGMNTEAFF. The full variable domain, in which reference TRBV19 and TRBJ1-1 provide the parts outside the CDR3, is DGGITQSPKYLFRKEGQNVTLSCEQNLNHDAMYWYRQDPGQGLRLIYYSQIVNDFQKGDIAEGYSVSREKKESFPLTVTSAQKNPTAFYLCASTRTGMNTEAFFGQGTRLTVV.

This chain uses TRBV18 with TRBJ2-3; D unclear. The germline V gene has CDR1 KGHSH and CDR2 LQKENI. The CDR3 is 15 residues long. The V end was cut by 3 bases, the J end by 1 base, with 11 bases between. The CDR3 DNA sequence: TGTGCCAGCTCACCCTCTCGGAGCGGCACAGATACGCAGTATTTT. Protein product: CASSPSRSGTDTQYF.

The J gene is TRBJ1-5, the V gene TRBV28; D call uncertain. This CDR3 has 12 amino acids. Germline V CDR1 and CDR2: MDHEN, SYDVKM. The V gene lost 7 bases and the J gene lost 6 bases, with 10 bases spanning the gap. CDR3 amino acids: CASNVGSQPQHF. The CDR3 nucleotides read TGTGCCAGCAATGTGGGCTCTCAGCCCCAGCATTTT.

This clone came up a few times. V and J are TRBV29-1 and TRBJ1-1; 8 bases fit TRBD1. Trimming cost V 6 bases and J 3 bases; bases outside gene matches: 6. CDR1 and CDR2 (germline): SQVTM, ANQGSEA. This CDR3 contains 13 residues. DNA of the CDR3: TGCAGCGTCCACGGACAGGGCTACACTGAAGCTTTCTTT. It yields the protein CSVHGQGYTEAFF.

There are a few counts of this clone. This chain connects TRBV2 to TRBJ1-6; D unclear. This CDR3 contains 13 residues. Trimming took 0 bases from V and 10 from J, leaving 7 bases between them. Germline V lookup: CDR1 SNHLY, CDR2 FYNNEI. The CDR3 DNA reads TGTGCCAGCAGTGAAGCTCTAGAGTCACCCCTCCACTTT. It translates to CASSEALESPLHF. Variable domain in full (rest from reference TRBV2 and TRBJ1-6): EPEVTQTPSHQVTQMGQEVILRCVPISNHLYFYWYRQILGQKVEFLVSFYNNEISEKSEIFDDQFSVERPDGSNFTLKIRSTKLEDSAMYFCASSEALESPLHFGNGTRLTVT.

The V call is TRBV5-1, the J call TRBJ2-6; no reliable D call. Trimming left V 0 bases short and J 0 bases short, with 13 bases between. This CDR3 region has 18 residues. Looked up from germline, CDR1 is SGHRS and CDR2 is YFSETQ. This CDR3 is CASSLVPGSLSGANVLTF. The CDR3 nucleotides are TGCGCCAGCAGCTTGGTTCCAGGCAGCCTCTCTGGGGCCAACGTCCTGACTTTC. The variable domain in full, with the rest retrieved from reference TRBV5-1 and TRBJ2-6, is KAGVTQTPRYLIKTRGQQVTLSCSPISGHRSVSWYQQTPGQGLQFLFEYFSETQRNKGNFPGRFSGRQFSNSRSEMNVSTLELGDSALYLCASSLVPGSLSGANVLTFGAGSRLTVL.

CDR3 nucleotide sequence: TGTGCCAGCAGCGAGGGGGACCTCACAGATACGCAGTATTTT. It is translated as CASSEGDLTDTQYF. The rearrangement uses TRBV2 and TRBJ2-3; perhaps TRBD1 as D (6 bases). CDR3 length: 14 amino acids. V lost 6 bases, J lost 2 bases, and 12 bases lay in between. The germline gives CDR1 SNHLY, CDR2 FYNNEI.

Only a few counts were recorded for this clone. The rearrangement joins TRBV29-1 to TRBJ2-1; TRBD1 agrees at 9 bases. This CDR3 spans 16 amino acids. The germline gives CDR1 SQVTM, CDR2 ANQGSEA. V shed 0 bases and J 4 bases; nucleotides not matched to a gene: 7. The CDR3 coding sequence is TGCAGCGTTGAAGATATCCGGGACAGGGCATACAATGAGCAGTTCTTC. Residues: CSVEDIRDRAYNEQFF.

Only a few counts were recorded for this clone. V usage is TRBV18 and J usage is TRBJ2-6; 9 bases fit TRBD1. The ends lost 1 base at V and 0 bases at J; junction bases unmatched: 7. The length of the CDR3 is 19 residues. Germline V gene data show CDR1 as KGHSH and CDR2 as LQKENI. The DNA for the CDR3 is TGTGCCAGCTCACCACGCACGACAGGGGGGATCTCTGGGGCCAACGTCCTGACTTTC. It codes for CASSPRTTGGISGANVLTF.

The rearrangement links TRBV29-1 to TRBJ2-7; D is unresolved. CDR3 size: 12 residues. Trimming left V 4 bases short and J 2 bases short, with 9 bases between. In germline, CDR1 is SQVTM, CDR2 ANQGSEA. The CDR3 DNA reads as TGCAGCGTTGGGCAGGCGCCCTACGAGCAGTACTTC. This encodes CSVGQAPYEQYF.

This chain uses TRBV11-2 with TRBJ1-1; possible D gene TRBD1, 5 bases. Per germline, CDR1 SGHAT and CDR2 FQNNGV. V lost 7 bases and J 2 bases, leaving 17 bases between the germline ends. This CDR3 has 15 amino acids. CDR3 DNA sequence: TGTGCCAGCACCGTGGTCGCCGGGGGAAACACTGAAGCTTTCTTT. Translated, it gives CASTVVAGGNTEAFF.

CDR3 sequence reads: CASSPGGGYEQYF. In nucleotides, the CDR3 is TGTGCCAGCAGCCCCGGGGGAGGCTACGAGCAGTACTTC. The V and J genes are TRBV9 and TRBJ2-7, with TRBD2 as a possible D gene (6 bases). CDR3 length equals 13 residues. Germline loops: CDR1 SGDLS, CDR2 YYNGEE. Trimming shortened V by 4 bases and J by 3 bases, and 11 bases separated the two germline ends.